Listed here are 30 T cell receptor beta chains from one sample, sequenced in a study of T cells in Graves' hyperthyroidism and ophthalmopathy. TCR beta CDR3 regions were amplified from RNA transcripts. First-round RT-PCR with HTBI primers amplified the TCR CDR3 region. TCRdb analysed the multiplex PCR reads with MiXCR anew, one entry per CDR3 protein. The sample yields 400,000 to 500,000 distinct CDR3 sequences, around an eighth seen once. The sample was blood. The receptors shown here come from a young woman with Graves' hyperthyroidism.

This sequence joins TRBV11-3 and TRBJ2-3, with 12 bases aligning to TRBD1. V lost 5 bases to trimming and J lost 6 bases; unmatched junction nucleotides: 6. From germline, CDR1 is SGHNT and CDR2 YENEEA. CDR3 length equals 15 residues. The CDR3 nucleotides are TGTGCCAGCAGCCCCGGGACAGGGGGCTTTGATACGCAGTATTTT. Translating gives CASSPGTGGFDTQYF. The whole variable domain, remainder taken from reference TRBV11-3 and TRBJ2-3, is EAGVVQSPRYKIIEKKQPVAFWCNPISGHNTLYWYLQNLGQGPELLIRYENEEAVDDSQLPKDRFSAERLKGVDSTLKIQPAELGDSAVYLCASSPGTGGFDTQYFGPGTRLTVL.

Of note for this clonotype: A much larger clone differs from this one at a single base, so this may be a read error. V is TRBV20-1 and J is TRBJ2-3; 12 nucleotides line up with TRBD2. CDR3 length: 18 amino acids. Germline-derived CDR1 and CDR2 are DFQATT and SNEGSKA (reference sequence). DNA of the CDR3: TGCAGTGCTTCCGACGGGACTAGCGGGCCTGGGAGCACAGATACGCACTATTTT. Its translation is CSASDGTSGPGSTDTHYF.

This clonotype showed up many times. The J gene is TRBJ1-1, the V gene TRBV29-1; tentatively, D is TRBD1 (6 bases). V lost 2 bases, J lost 1 base, and 11 bases lay in between. Germline CDR1 is SQVTM and CDR2 is ANQGSEA. This CDR3 region has 14 residues. The CDR3 loop reads CSVERTEGNTEAFF. The CDR3 DNA reads as TGCAGCGTTGAAAGGACAGAAGGGAACACTGAAGCTTTCTTT.

This clonotype was observed at least ten times. The rearrangement links TRBV20-1 to TRBJ2-5, with D possibly TRBD1 on 6 matching bases. Trimming left V 0 bases short and J 5 bases short, with 16 bases between. The CDR3 totals 15 residues. The germline gives CDR1 DFQATT, CDR2 SNEGSKA (reference sequence). The CDR3 coding sequence is TGCAGTGCTAGAGATGTGCAGGGGCAAGCGGAGACCCAGTACTTC. Translating gives CSARDVQGQAETQYF.

This clonotype was observed many times. The chain joins TRBV24-1 to TRBJ1-2, with a weak D call TRBD1 (6 bases). The CDR3 is made up of 13 amino acids. CDR1 and CDR2 from the germline V gene are KGHDR and SFDVKD. The V end lost 6 bases, the J end lost 4 bases, and 11 bases lay between the germline ends. In nucleotides, the CDR3 is TGTGCCACCAGTCTGACAGGCGCCTATGGCTACACCTTC. Its protein product is CATSLTGAYGYTF.

This clonotype has ten or more counts. The V gene is TRBV25-1, the J gene TRBJ1-2, with 9 bases matching TRBD1. CDR3 length equals 11 residues. Germline V gene sequence: CDR1 MGHDK, CDR2 SYGVNS. Trimming at V came to 10 bases and at J to 8 bases, leaving 5 bases not matched to a gene. This CDR3 reads CAIQGAGGYTF. CDR3 coding DNA: TGTGCCATACAGGGGGCGGGGGGCTACACCTTC.

This clonotype was counted only a few times. The rearrangement joins TRBV27 to TRBJ2-7; 10 nucleotides align to TRBD2. Trimming cost V 8 bases and J 3 bases; bases outside gene matches: 4. Germline V gene lookup returns CDR1 MNHEY and CDR2 SMNVEV (reference sequence). This CDR3 is 13 amino acids long. CDR3: CASGPSGGYEQYV. CDR3 DNA sequence: TGTGCCAGCGGACCTAGCGGGGGCTACGAGCAGTACGTC.

This clonotype has a handful of counts. In DNA, the CDR3 is TGTGCCAGCAGCGTAGGACAGGACAATGAGCAGTTCTTC. This translates into CASSVGQDNEQFF. V usage is TRBV9 and J usage is TRBJ2-1; D may be TRBD1 (6 bases). The CDR3 length is 13 residues. Between the trimmed V and J ends, which lost 0 bases and 5 bases, there was a span of 6 bases. Germline V gene sequence: CDR1 SGDLS, CDR2 YYNGEE.

Details on this clonotype: A much larger clone differs by one base, so this may be a read error. The chain links TRBV12-3 or TRBV12-4 to TRBJ2-5, with 9 bases identical to TRBD1. CDR3 length: 15 amino acids. Trimming removed 5 bases from V and 4 bases from J; junction bases left unmatched: 8. CDR3 region: CASSRFTGGRETQYF. DNA for the CDR3: TGTGCCAGCAGTCGTTTTACAGGGGGCCGAGAGACCCAGTACTTC.

The CDR3 is CASSFPPGRPTPAKAFF. The CDR3 coding sequence is TGTGCCAGCAGTTTCCCCCCGGGACGGCCCACCCCCGCTAAAGCTTTCTTT. The rearrangement uses TRBV28 and TRBJ1-1, with D perhaps matching TRBD1 (5 bases). The V end lost 3 bases, the J end lost 9 bases, and 26 bases lay between the germline ends. Looked up from germline, CDR1 is MDHEN and CDR2 is SYDVKM. The CDR3 covers 17 residues.

This clonotype was found many times. J is TRBJ1-4 and V is TRBV2; TRBD1 matches at 10 bases. The J segment lost 5 bases and the V segment lost 6 bases, leaving 9 bases of the junction unmatched. CDR1 is SNHLY, CDR2 FYNNEI, per germline. The CDR3 loop spans 16 amino acids. The DNA of the CDR3 is TGTGCCAGCAGGGACGGGACAGGGGTATTCAATGAAAAACTGTTTTTT. It encodes CASRDGTGVFNEKLFF.

There are many counts of this clonotype. The gene calls are TRBV15 and TRBJ1-5; D ambiguous. This CDR3 has 14 residues. Trimming cost V 1 base and J 7 bases, with 11 bases left between them. Germline lookup yields CDR1 LNHNV and CDR2 YYDKDF (reference sequence). The CDR3 here is CATSRGEVYQPQHF. CDR3 nucleotides: TGTGCCACCAGCAGAGGAGAGGTATACCAGCCCCAGCATTTT.

This chain connects TRBV7-9 to TRBJ1-1; D is unclear. Germline values: CDR1 SEHNR, CDR2 FQNEAQ (reference sequence). CDR3 length equals 12 residues. The germline V and J ends were trimmed by 1 base and 6 bases, with 6 bases remaining between them. This chain's CDR3 is CASSLDPSEAFF. The CDR3 DNA reads as TGTGCCAGCAGCTTAGATCCCTCTGAAGCTTTCTTT. The variable domain in full, completed from reference TRBV7-9 and TRBJ1-1, reads DTGVSQNPRHKITKRGQNVTFRCDPISEHNRLYWYRQTLGQGPEFLTYFQNEAQLEKSRLLSDRFSAERPKGSFSTLEIQRTEQGDSAMYLCASSLDPSEAFFGQGTRLTVV.

A word on this clonotype: A much bigger clone sits one base away, suggesting this may be a read error. The rearrangement uses TRBV27 and TRBJ1-5, with a weak D call TRBD1 (5 bases). Germline V gives CDR1 MNHEY, CDR2 SMNVEV (reference sequence). The CDR3 covers 13 residues. V was shortened by 7 bases and J by 5 bases, with 12 bases between the two germline ends. The CDR3: CASTSGVHQPQHF. The DNA for the CDR3 is TGTGCCAGCACCTCGGGGGTGCATCAGCCCCAGCATTTT.

There are a few counts of this clonotype. The CDR3 DNA reads as TGTGCCACCGGGGACACCCTGGGCTATGGCTACACCTTC. It codes for CATGDTLGYGYTF. V and J are TRBV19 and TRBJ1-2; maybe TRBD1 (6 bases). This CDR3 is 13 amino acids long. V lost 10 bases and J 4 bases, leaving 16 bases between the germline ends. Germline assignment: CDR1 LNHDA and CDR2 SQIVND (reference sequence). The full variable domain, its missing parts supplied by reference TRBV19 and TRBJ1-2, is DGGITQSPKYLFRKEGQNVTLSCEQNLNHDAMYWYRQDPGQGLRLIYYSQIVNDFQKGDIAEGYSVSREKKESFPLTVTSAQKNPTAFYLCATGDTLGYGYTFGSGTRLTVV.

This clonotype appeared many times. The V call is TRBV28, the J call TRBJ1-1; perhaps TRBD1 as D (5 bases). CDR3 length: 16 residues. Trimming cost V 7 bases and J 0 bases, with 18 bases left between them. CDR1 is MDHEN, CDR2 SYDVKM, per germline. CDR3 nucleotides: TGTGCCAGCACCTTCCCGGGACGGAGGATGAACACTGAAGCTTTCTTT. This encodes CASTFPGRRMNTEAFF.

This clonotype was detected only a few times. V usage is TRBV9 and J usage is TRBJ2-7; 13 nucleotides line up with TRBD2. Trimming removed 2 bases from V and 2 bases from J; junction bases left unmatched: 4. Germline V lookup: CDR1 SGDLS, CDR2 YYNGEE. There are 16 residues in the CDR3. This CDR3 reads CASSVGTSGVTYEQYF. The CDR3 DNA reads TGTGCCAGCAGCGTGGGGACTAGCGGGGTTACCTACGAGCAGTACTTC.

This clonotype has ten or more counts. This chain links TRBV19 with TRBJ1-1; TRBD1 might be the D (6 bases). Trimming stripped 3 bases from V and 0 bases from J, with 8 bases between. Germline V gene sequence: CDR1 LNHDA, CDR2 SQIVND (reference sequence). The CDR3 is 14 amino acids. This CDR3 reads CASSITGLNTEAFF. CDR3 in DNA: TGTGCCAGTAGTATTACAGGGTTGAACACTGAAGCTTTCTTT.

The J gene is TRBJ2-3, the V gene TRBV12-3 or TRBV12-4; TRBD2 agrees at 10 bases. Trimming removed 4 bases from V and 7 bases from J; junction bases left unmatched: 5. The CDR3 is made up of 14 amino acids. The chain's CDR3 is CASSSGLATHTQYF. The CDR3 bases are TGTGCCAGCAGTTCGGGACTAGCGACCCATACGCAGTATTTT.

This clonotype came up many times. The chain joins TRBV12-3 or TRBV12-4 to TRBJ1-6; D not resolved. With 3 bases removed from V and 7 bases from J, the gap between germline ends came to 10 bases. This CDR3 contains 14 residues. The CDR3 DNA reads TGTGCCAGCAGTTTTTCAGAGAGGAATTCACCCCTCCACTTT. Its protein is CASSFSERNSPLHF.

This clonotype was found once. The chain recombines TRBV13 with TRBJ2-7, with TRBD1 identical over 9 bases. V lost 8 bases and J lost 2; bases outside the gene matches: 10. This CDR3 spans 15 amino acids. Per germline, CDR1 PRHDT and CDR2 FYEKMQ (reference sequence). The CDR3 reads CASGGDRGYTYEQYF. DNA of the CDR3: TGTGCCAGCGGAGGAGACAGGGGGTACACCTACGAGCAGTACTTC.

Remarks on this clonotype: A much larger clone differs from this one at a single base, so this may be a read error. The gene calls are TRBV6-5 and TRBJ2-7; possibly TRBD1 for D (5 bases). The germline gives CDR1 MNHEY, CDR2 SVGAGI. This CDR3 has 15 amino acids. V shed 3 bases and J shed 6 bases, with 18 bases lying between them. The CDR3 is CASSYGRAGFSEQYF. CDR3 sequence (DNA): TGTGCCAGCAGTTATGGCAGGGCAGGATTCTCCGAGCAGTACTTC.

This clonotype was seen more than once but under ten times. This chain uses TRBV10-2 with TRBJ1-1; no reliable D call. V was pared by 3 bases and J by 1 base, with 9 bases between. Germline V gives CDR1 WSHSY, CDR2 SAAADI. The CDR3 has 14 amino acids. Written as DNA, the CDR3 is TGCGCCAGCAGTGAAGGCTTCCAGAACACTGAAGCTTTCTTT. It translates to CASSEGFQNTEAFF.

This clonotype was found a few times. V gene TRBV29-1 combines with J gene TRBJ1-3; D perhaps matches TRBD1 (5 bases). Germline V gene data show CDR1 as SQVTM and CDR2 as ANQGSEA. Trimming stripped 1 base from V and 2 bases from J, with 12 bases between. CDR3 length equals 15 residues. CDR3 sequence reads: CSVEGGTATGNTIYF. CDR3 sequence (DNA): TGCAGCGTTGAAGGGGGGACCGCGACTGGAAACACCATATATTTT.

This clonotype was picked up many times. The chain is built from TRBV4-1 and TRBJ2-7; 8 bases line up with TRBD2. Germline CDR1 reads MGHRA; CDR2 reads YSYEKL. The CDR3 covers 16 residues. Trimming took 0 bases from V and 3 from J; bases not matched to a gene: 7. The CDR3 coding sequence is TGCGCCAGCAGCCAAGATCCGGGACTAGGGAACTACGAGCAGTACGTC. Protein sequence: CASSQDPGLGNYEQYV.

Many counts were recorded for this clonotype. The V call is TRBV5-8, the J call TRBJ1-1; the D is unclear. The germline V and J ends were trimmed by 0 bases and 12 bases, with 12 bases remaining between them. Germline loops: CDR1 SGHTS, CDR2 YDEGEE. The CDR3 has 12 residues. As DNA, the CDR3 is TGTGCCAGCAGCTTGGAGGTAGTTGAGACTTTCTTT. It translates to CASSLEVVETFF.

This clonotype has a single count. The rearrangement links TRBV4-1 to TRBJ2-7; 8 nucleotides agree with TRBD1. V lost 0 bases, J lost 2 bases, and 9 bases stayed unmatched. Germline V gene data show CDR1 as MGHRA and CDR2 as YSYEKL. This CDR3 is built from 17 residues. The CDR3 sequence: CASSQDGTGETTYEQYV. The CDR3 DNA reads as TGCGCCAGCAGCCAAGATGGGACAGGAGAAACTACCTACGAGCAGTACGTC.

V gene TRBV9 combines with J gene TRBJ2-3, with 11 nucleotides matching TRBD2. The CDR3 length is 16 residues. Per germline, CDR1 SGDLS and CDR2 YYNGEE. With 2 bases clipped from V and 2 bases from J, the junction kept 4 bases outside the gene matches. The CDR3 here is CASSVYSGRATDTQYF. CDR3 nucleotides: TGTGCCAGCAGCGTGTATAGCGGGAGGGCCACAGATACGCAGTATTTT. Filled out from reference TRBV9 and TRBJ2-3, the complete variable domain reads DSGVTQTPKHLITATGQRVTLRCSPRSGDLSVYWYQQSLDQGLQFLIQYYNGEERAKGNILERFSAQQFPDLHSELNLSSLELGDSALYFCASSVYSGRATDTQYFGPGTRLTVL.

This sequence joins TRBV19 and TRBJ1-5; D uncertain. CDR1 and CDR2 (germline): LNHDA, SQIVND (reference sequence). This CDR3 is built from 14 residues. Trimming removed 5 bases at V and 2 bases at J, with 10 bases between. The CDR3 is CASSPPERNQPQHF. In nucleotides, the CDR3 is TGTGCCAGTAGTCCCCCCGAGCGCAATCAGCCCCAGCATTTT.

There are many counts of this clonotype. This chain links TRBV6-1 with TRBJ2-1, with D perhaps TRBD1 or TRBD2 (5 bases each). Germline values: CDR1 MNHNS, CDR2 SASEGT. The CDR3 runs to 15 residues. Trimming removed 1 base at V and 8 bases at J, with 15 bases between. In nucleotides, the CDR3 is TGTGCCAGCAGTGAAGGTCGGGGACGGAGGCATGAGCAGTTCTTC. The encoded protein is CASSEGRGRRHEQFF.